These T cell receptor beta chains were read from a single sample in a study of T cell repertoires in cytomegalovirus infection. One entry per CDR3 protein results from TCRdb running MiXCR on the reads. The table records 630,000 or so distinct CDR3 sequences, about 24% of them present only once. The specimen was CD8+ T cells from PBMCs. These TCRs come from a human donor in good health (CMV status not recorded). Some clones in this sample may be carry-over from other donors' samples. CDR3s include the opening cysteine and the closing phenylalanine or tryptophan. Fields, in order: clone size, V gene, J gene, CDR3 protein. The size field is filled for only some rows; it gives once, few, many or a size class.

.	TRBV6-6	TRBJ2-3	CASRRVGTGERVWFDTQYF
.	TRBV29-1	TRBJ2-7	CSVQPGQGDYEQYF
few	TRBV7-6	TRBJ1-5	CASSLGAASLSNQPQHF
.	TRBV12-3/TRBV12-4	TRBJ2-3	CASYSAEGDTQYF
many	TRBV7-2	TRBJ1-2	CASSLDRGYGYTF
few	TRBV28	TRBJ1-6	CASSYGTRNSPLHF
.	TRBV7-6	TRBJ1-4	CASNSGAINEKLFF
many	TRBV7-2	TRBJ2-3	CASSRPWGYDTQYF
many	TRBV7-6	TRBJ2-1	CASSLYPPEQFF
.	TRBV19	TRBJ2-2	CASSIFSNTGELFF
few	TRBV7-9	TRBJ1-4	CASSLADAGSNEKLFF
few	TRBV20-1	TRBJ2-1	CSAREGANEQFF
many	TRBV6-6	TRBJ1-2	CASSYPAGQVRGYTF
once	TRBV28	TRBJ2-3	CTSNLDAEFTDTQYF
many	TRBV6-2/TRBV6-3	TRBJ2-1	CASSYGGGYNEQFF
.	TRBV29-1	TRBJ2-7	CSVVEGEWRTSSYEQYF
.	TRBV6-1	TRBJ1-5	CASSVGQGNQPQHF
.	TRBV13	TRBJ2-1	CASSLGRTDEQFF
.	TRBV5-4	TRBJ1-2	CASSGYGDTLNYGYTF
.	TRBV15	TRBJ2-5	CATSRERGQVETQYF
.	TRBV27	TRBJ1-1	CASSQHQGLVGAFF
.	TRBV28	TRBJ1-4	CASNSGTGATNEKLFF
many	TRBV5-4	TRBJ1-1	CASSPGQPYTEAFF
many	TRBV7-2	TRBJ2-1	CASSLGPLGAYNEQFF
.	TRBV15	TRBJ2-7	CATSPRESDYEQYF
many	TRBV7-9	TRBJ2-1	CASSLIAGATYNEQFF
many	TRBV11-2	TRBJ2-3	CASSIQGENTDTQYF
.	TRBV14	TRBJ1-4	CASSQEPGTNEKLFF
.	TRBV10-3	TRBJ2-3	CAISEEVLSTDTQYF
.	TRBV14	TRBJ2-2	CASSHLKGGPNTGELFF
.	TRBV6-6	TRBJ2-1	CASSYPTTTYNEQFF
many	TRBV7-2	TRBJ1-6	CASSVPGDSPLHF
many	TRBV12-3/TRBV12-4	TRBJ2-1	CASSLLMEEQFF
many	TRBV7-8	TRBJ2-2	CASSLRGRGALMELFF
.	TRBV2	TRBJ2-1	CASSEGGIAGGEDEQFF
.	TRBV29-1	TRBJ2-3	CSVVKTDTDTQYF
many	TRBV7-9	TRBJ1-4	CASTPGDSTNEKLFF